These 13 T cell receptor beta chains share one sample of origin, sequenced in a study of T cell responses to AZD1222 COVID-19 vaccine. Sequenced by immunoSEQ multiplex PCR; TCRdb stores in-frame clones only, minus some. The table lists more than 95,000 clones, more than 80% of them singletons, with approximately 1.5% in the top ten. Sequencing used peripheral blood, obtained on day 0 of AZD1222 vaccination. These receptors originate from an adult in good health.

The chain employs TRBV24-1 and TRBJ2-7, with TRBD2 as a possible D gene (5 bases). The germline V and J ends were trimmed by 4 bases and 5 bases, with 20 bases remaining between them. CDR3 length: 16 amino acids. Germline V gene data show CDR1 as KGHDR and CDR2 as SFDVKD. CDR3 bases: TGTGCCACCAGTGACCCCACTCGAAACGGGAACCACGAGCAGTACTTC. It encodes CATSDPTRNGNHEQYF.

This clone was observed once. The V call is TRBV3-1 (or the pseudogene TRBV3-2), the J call TRBJ2-7, with D unclear. V was shortened by 0 bases and J by 4 bases, with 4 bases between the two germline ends. Germline CDR1 is LGHDT and CDR2 is YNNKEL (reference sequence). The CDR3 length is 12 residues. The CDR3 is CASSQDFYEQYF. The CDR3 bases are TGTGCCAGCAGCCAAGATTTTTACGAGCAGTACTTC.

This sequence joins TRBV7-8 and TRBJ1-3, with D perhaps TRBD1 (6 bases). Trimming took off 0 bases at V and 4 bases at J, with 16 bases between the two ends. The CDR3 is 17 residues long. Germline V gives CDR1 SGHVS, CDR2 FQNEAQ. The CDR3 bases are TGTGCCAGCAGCTTAGCGGAAATTGCAGGGACAGGAAACACCATATATTTT. It specifies CASSLAEIAGTGNTIYF.

V is TRBV12-3 or TRBV12-4 and J is TRBJ1-1; TRBD1 might be the D (6 bases). The CDR3 has 13 amino acids. V lost 3 bases to trimming and J lost 11 bases, with 16 bases between them. The CDR3 sequence is CASSFPGAIRAFF. In nucleotides, the CDR3 is TGTGCCAGCAGTTTCCCAGGGGCGATAAGGGCTTTCTTT.

This clone was seen once. This chain joins TRBV4-1 and TRBJ2-7; maybe TRBD2 (7 bases). The CDR3 loop spans 15 amino acids. The V end was cut by 0 bases, the J end by 4 bases, with 13 bases between. CDR1 and CDR2 from the germline V gene are MGHRA and YSYEKL. CDR3 in DNA: TGCGCCAGCAGCCAAGACCCCGGGGGGCGTTACGAGCAGTACTTC. Its translation is CASSQDPGGRYEQYF.

The chain joins TRBV27 to TRBJ2-3, with D perhaps matching TRBD2 (5 bases). Germline V gene lookup returns CDR1 MNHEY and CDR2 SMNVEV (reference sequence). This CDR3 is 18 amino acids long. V lost 3 bases and J lost 4, with 23 bases in between. The DNA for the CDR3 is TGTGCCAGCAGTTTTACCCCATTACTAGTTTTAAAAGCAGATACGCAGTATTTT. This sequence encodes CASSFTPLLVLKADTQYF.

The rearrangement joins TRBV7-9 to TRBJ1-2; maybe TRBD1 (6 bases). The CDR3 has 14 amino acids. V shed 10 bases and J shed 8 bases, with 23 bases lying between them. Germline V lookup: CDR1 SEHNR, CDR2 FQNEAQ (reference sequence). Here the CDR3 reads CATPRDTLTIGYTF. The CDR3 DNA reads TGTGCCACCCCCAGGGACACCCTAACTATAGGCTACACCTTC.

The CDR3 reads CASSVDPAGVSGANVLTF. The CDR3 coding sequence is TGTGCCAGCAGCGTAGATCCAGCGGGAGTTTCTGGGGCCAACGTCCTGACTTTC. The chain uses TRBV9 and TRBJ2-6; 8 positions match TRBD2. Germline CDR1 is SGDLS and CDR2 is YYNGEE. The CDR3 runs to 18 residues. Trimming took 0 bases from V and 1 from J; bases not matched to a gene: 6.

J is TRBJ1-2 and V is TRBV7-2; TRBD1 agrees at 9 bases. The CDR3 is 15 amino acids. With V trimmed by 1 base and J by 6 bases, 6 bases remained unmatched. Germline V gene data show CDR1 as SGHTA and CDR2 as FQGNSA. The DNA for the CDR3 is TGTGCCAGCAGCTTAGTTACAGGGGGCGAGGATGGCTACACCTTC. Protein product: CASSLVTGGEDGYTF.

The chain carries TRBV6-5 and TRBJ1-1; no definite D call. This CDR3 contains 13 residues. The V gene lost 6 bases and the J gene lost 3 bases, with 11 bases spanning the gap. CDR1 MNHEY and CDR2 SVGAGI come from the germline V gene. The DNA for the CDR3 is TGTGCCAGCAGAAGAACCGAGGACACTGAAGCTTTCTTT. This translates into CASRRTEDTEAFF.

This clone turned up a few times. The chain is built from TRBV5-1 and TRBJ2-7; D gene ambiguous. CDR3 size: 14 residues. Germline CDR1 reads SGHRS; CDR2 reads YFSETQ. V was clipped by 4 bases and J by 1 base, with 12 bases between them. This chain's CDR3 is CASSPGPESYEQYF. In nucleotides, the CDR3 is TGCGCCAGCAGCCCCGGACCAGAGTCCTACGAGCAGTACTTC.

The chain carries TRBV19 and TRBJ1-4; no reliable D call. This CDR3 has 11 amino acids. V was cut by 3 bases and J by 13 bases, with 9 bases left in between. Germline CDR1 LNHDA, CDR2 SQIVND (reference sequence). CDR3 DNA sequence: TGTGCCAGTAGTATGGGATATTTACTGTTTTTT. Translating it yields CASSMGYLLFF.

V and J are TRBV5-1 and TRBJ1-1; 11 bases agree with TRBD1. Losses at the gene ends were 0 bases for V and 2 bases for J; bases not matched to a gene: 0. The CDR3 spans 15 residues. Germline loops: CDR1 SGHRS, CDR2 YFSETQ. CDR3 sequence: CASSLGTGGNTEAFF. The CDR3 nucleotides are TGCGCCAGCAGCTTGGGGACAGGGGGCAACACTGAAGCTTTCTTT.